This T cell receptor beta chain was captured by sequencing in a study of tumour-infiltrating T cells in Burkitt lymphoma. This clone appeared a few times. Produced via immunoSEQ multiplex PCR; TCRdb's table is partial and in-frame only. The sample holds roughly 9,100 clones; approximately 65% are singletons and the top ten take around 5.6%. The V end was cut by 0 bases, the J end by 4 bases, with 6 bases between. The germline CDR1 and CDR2 sequences are GTSNPN and SVGIG (reference sequence). This CDR3 is built from 13 residues. This chain joins TRBV30 and TRBJ1-4; no clear D. The sequence was collected from a human donor with diffuse large B-cell lymphoma. Sample: tumor tissue. This CDR3 is CAWSVFGNEKLFF. The DNA of the CDR3 is TGTGCCTGGAGTGTATTCGGTAATGAAAAACTGTTTTTT.